This passage covers 17 T cell receptor beta chains from one sample sequenced in a study of T cell responses to AZD1222 COVID-19 vaccine. The method was immunoSEQ multiplex PCR; TCRdb's version includes in-frame clones alone and lacks a portion of them. The table includes 150,000 to 200,000 clones, approximately 89% detected once. The sample was peripheral blood, taken 28 days after the second AZD1222 dose. The receptors shown here come from an adult who received the AZD1222 COVID-19 vaccine.

The chain uses TRBV11-3 and TRBJ2-3; possibly TRBD1 or TRBD2 for D (5 bases each). Germline assignment: CDR1 SGHNT and CDR2 YENEEA. This CDR3 contains 14 residues. V was pared by 5 bases and J by 2 bases, with 11 bases between. The CDR3 protein is CASSPGTLTDTQYF. CDR3 DNA: TGTGCCAGCAGCCCCGGGACCCTCACAGATACGCAGTATTTT.

V is TRBV7-3 and J is TRBJ2-2, with 11 bases fitting TRBD1. The CDR3 spans 15 residues. With 5 bases clipped from V and 4 bases from J, the junction kept 3 bases outside the gene matches. Germline values: CDR1 SGHTA, CDR2 FQGTGA. Written as DNA, the CDR3 is TGTGCCAGCAGCACCGGGACAGGGGGCACCGGGGAGCTGTTTTTT. It is translated as CASSTGTGGTGELFF.

The chain is built from TRBV19 and TRBJ2-1, with TRBD1 identical over 11 bases. The CDR3 has 18 amino acids. V was pared by 5 bases and J by 2 bases, with 11 bases of the junction left unmatched. CDR1 LNHDA and CDR2 SQIVND come from the germline V gene (reference sequence). The CDR3 here is CASSDRDRGVWTYNEQFF. CDR3 in DNA: TGTGCCAGTAGTGATCGGGACAGGGGGGTTTGGACCTACAATGAGCAGTTCTTC. Together with reference TRBV19 and TRBJ2-1, the CDR3 gives the full variable domain: DGGITQSPKYLFRKEGQNVTLSCEQNLNHDAMYWYRQDPGQGLRLIYYSQIVNDFQKGDIAEGYSVSREKKESFPLTVTSAQKNPTAFYLCASSDRDRGVWTYNEQFFGPGTRLTVL.

This rearrangement joins TRBV10-3 to TRBJ1-2; weak D call: TRBD1 (5 bases). Germline CDR1 is ENHRY and CDR2 is SYGVKD. CDR3 length: 13 residues. Trimming removed 2 bases at V and 2 bases at J, with 6 bases between. The CDR3 loop reads CAISEGTNYGYTF. In nucleotides, the CDR3 is TGTGCCATCAGTGAGGGGACCAACTATGGCTACACCTTC.

The V gene is TRBV12-3 or TRBV12-4, the J gene TRBJ1-5; D is unclear. The CDR3 has 13 residues. The germline V and J ends were trimmed by 3 bases and 4 bases, with 7 bases remaining between them. The CDR3: CASSLSLNQPQHF. CDR3 in DNA: TGTGCCAGCAGTTTGTCCCTTAATCAGCCCCAGCATTTT.

This rearrangement joins TRBV19 to TRBJ1-5; 8 nucleotides align to TRBD1. The CDR3 length is 13 residues. CDR1 is LNHDA and CDR2 is SQIVND in the germline V gene (reference sequence). The junction had 6 bases not matched to a gene; V was cut back by 7 bases and J by 7 bases. As DNA, the CDR3 is TGTGCCAGTACCGGACAGGGACTGCAGCCCCAGCATTTT. Translating it yields CASTGQGLQPQHF.

CDR3 in amino acids: CSVTDAYEQYF. The CDR3 coding sequence is TGCAGCGTTACAGATGCCTACGAGCAGTACTTC. The V call is TRBV29-1, the J call TRBJ2-7; D ambiguous. The CDR3 totals 11 residues. In germline, CDR1 is SQVTM, CDR2 ANQGSEA. The ends were cut back, 5 bases at V and 2 bases at J, with 7 bases in the middle.

The J gene is TRBJ2-3, the V gene TRBV7-9, with 9 nucleotides matching TRBD2. Germline V gene lookup returns CDR1 SEHNR and CDR2 FQNEAQ (reference sequence). J was trimmed by 3 bases and V by 0 bases; bases with no gene match: 1. The CDR3 covers 15 residues. CDR3 amino acids: CASSLALAGTDTQYF. In DNA, the CDR3 is TGTGCCAGCAGCTTAGCTCTAGCGGGGACAGATACGCAGTATTTT.

V gene TRBV6-5 combines with J gene TRBJ2-4; D unresolved. Germline values: CDR1 MNHEY, CDR2 SVGAGI. Trimming cost V 6 bases and J 0 bases, with 12 bases left between them. This CDR3 is 15 amino acids long. CDR3 bases: TGTGCCAGCAGAGGGCCAGCTTTAGCCAAAAACATTCAGTACTTC. This sequence encodes CASRGPALAKNIQYF.

This chain uses TRBV7-8 with TRBJ1-1; maybe TRBD1 (5 bases). There are 13 residues in the CDR3. Trimming pared 1 base from V and 10 bases from J, leaving 13 bases between. The germline V gene encodes CDR1 SGHVS and CDR2 FQNEAQ. CDR3 bases: TGTGCCAGCAGCTTAGAGGAGGGGTCCATAGCTTTCTTT. Translated: CASSLEEGSIAFF.

The chain has TRBV19 and TRBJ1-3, with D hard to call. Trimming cost V 3 bases and J 1 base, with 10 bases left between them. There are 15 residues in the CDR3. In germline, CDR1 is LNHDA, CDR2 SQIVND (reference sequence). The CDR3 reads CASSIPRGSGNTIYF. CDR3 coding DNA: TGTGCCAGTAGTATCCCTCGAGGGTCTGGAAACACCATATATTTT.

The chain uses TRBV2 and TRBJ2-7; 8 bases agree with TRBD1. CDR3 size: 14 residues. CDR1 and CDR2 (germline): SNHLY, FYNNEI. The J segment lost 3 bases and the V segment lost 5 bases, leaving 6 bases of the junction unmatched. This chain's CDR3 is CASSWTGMIYEQYF. Written as DNA, the CDR3 is TGTGCCAGCAGTTGGACAGGGATGATCTACGAGCAGTACTTC. Using reference TRBV2 and TRBJ2-7 for the parts outside the CDR3, the full variable domain is EPEVTQTPSHQVTQMGQEVILRCVPISNHLYFYWYRQILGQKVEFLVSFYNNEISEKSEIFDDQFSVERPDGSNFTLKIRSTKLEDSAMYFCASSWTGMIYEQYFGPGTRLTVT.

V usage is TRBV6-1 and J usage is TRBJ2-7; possibly TRBD2 for D (6 bases). This CDR3 is built from 14 residues. From germline, CDR1 is MNHNS and CDR2 SASEGT. With 3 bases removed from V and 3 bases from J, the gap between germline ends came to 12 bases. CDR3 nucleotide sequence: TGTGCCAGCAGTGAGTGGAGGGATGTCTACGAGCAGTACTTC. This translates into CASSEWRDVYEQYF.

This chain connects TRBV3-1 (or the pseudogene TRBV3-2) to TRBJ1-3; D unresolved. The germline gives CDR1 LGHDT, CDR2 YNNKEL (reference sequence). The CDR3 consists of 14 residues. V lost 1 base, J lost 7 bases, and 11 bases lay in between. The CDR3 nucleotides are TGTGCCAGCAGCCAAGGGACTAGTAGCAACACCATATATTTT. Amino acids: CASSQGTSSNTIYF.

The chain is built from TRBV6-6 and TRBJ2-3; 12 bases agree with TRBD2. Germline loops: CDR1 MNHNY, CDR2 SVGAGI (reference sequence). CDR3 length: 21 residues. Unmatched junction bases numbered 23, after V lost 6 bases and J lost 4 bases. DNA of the CDR3: TGTGCCAGCAGCCTACCTCCGTATGGGCTAGCGGGGGGGGTAGGGGCAGATACGCAGTATTTT. It translates to CASSLPPYGLAGGVGADTQYF.

The rearrangement uses TRBV5-6 and TRBJ2-7; the D gene is possibly TRBD1 (5 bases). CDR1 is SGHDT, CDR2 YYEEEE, per germline. This CDR3 has 14 residues. Trimming left V 6 bases short and J 0 bases short, with 13 bases between. CDR3 sequence: CASKVDKRSYEQYF. CDR3 in DNA: TGTGCCAGCAAGGTGGACAAGCGCTCCTACGAGCAGTACTTC.

DNA of the CDR3: TGTGCCAGTAGTAACCAGATGGGATACGAGCAGTACTTC. Translating it yields CASSNQMGYEQYF. The V gene is TRBV19, the J gene TRBJ2-7, with D hard to call. The ends were cut back, 4 bases at V and 4 bases at J, with 11 bases in the middle. The CDR3 totals 13 residues. The germline V gene has CDR1 LNHDA and CDR2 SQIVND (reference sequence).